Listed below are T cell receptor beta chains from one sample, sequenced in a study of T cell changes during pregnancy in multiple sclerosis. The method was immunoSEQ multiplex PCR; TCRdb's version includes in-frame clones alone and lacks a portion of them. The data show roughly 75,000 clones, with around nine tenths seen just once and under 2.5% held by the top ten. The material was peripheral blood, obtained before pregnancy. Receptor source: a female donor with multiple sclerosis, enrolled in a pregnancy study. CDR3s include the opening cysteine and the closing phenylalanine or tryptophan. A D gene is named only where the DNA matches it firmly. Expanded clones get a size class; other rows say once, few or many, or leave the size out.

V: TRBV18
J: TRBJ1-6
length: 15
size: few
D: TRBD1
DNA: TGTGCCAGCTCACCGGCCGGGACAGGGCGTTCACCCCTCCACTTT
CDR3: CASSPAGTGRSPLHF

V: TRBV9
J: TRBJ1-5
length: 14
size: .
D: TRBD1
DNA: TGTGCCAGCGGGACAGGAACCAACAATCAGCCCCAGCATTTT
CDR3: CASGTGTNNQPQHF

V: TRBV7-3
J: TRBJ2-5
length: 13
size: .
D: .
DNA: TGTGCCAGCTCCCTAGAGTACCAAGAGACCCAGTACTTC
CDR3: CASSLEYQETQYF

V: TRBV29-1
J: TRBJ1-2
length: 11
size: .
D: TRBD1
DNA: TGCAGCGTAGACAGGGGATATGGCTACACCTTC
CDR3: CSVDRGYGYTF

V: TRBV27
J: TRBJ2-2
length: 15
size: .
D: TRBD2
DNA: TGTGCCAGCAGTTTCCTAGCGGGGGAGGGCGGGGAGCTGTTTTTT
CDR3: CASSFLAGEGGELFF

V: TRBV13
J: TRBJ2-1
length: 15
size: .
D: TRBD2
DNA: TGTGCCAGCAGCTTAGGCGGACTAGCGTACAATGAGCAGTTCTTC
CDR3: CASSLGGLAYNEQFF

V: TRBV7-2
J: TRBJ2-5
length: 14
size: .
D: .
DNA: TGTGCCAGCAGCTTACAGGGTGTAGGGGAGACCCAGTACTTC
CDR3: CASSLQGVGETQYF

V: TRBV15
J: TRBJ1-1
length: 16
size: .
D: .
DNA: TGTGCCACCAGCAGAGATCTTGGGCAGGGGAACACTGAAGCTTTCTTT
CDR3: CATSRDLGQGNTEAFF

V: TRBV25-1
J: TRBJ2-1
length: 15
size: .
D: .
DNA: TGTGCCAGCAGTGAGCCCGGGACATACTACAATGAGCAGTTCTTC
CDR3: CASSEPGTYYNEQFF

V: TRBV7-7
J: TRBJ2-2
length: 16
size: .
D: .
DNA: TGTGCTAGCAGCTTAGACCCAACAGGGATCACCGGGGAGCTGTTTTTT
CDR3: CASSLDPTGITGELFF

V: TRBV19
J: TRBJ1-4
length: 16
size: .
D: TRBD1
DNA: TGTGCCAGTAGTACAGAACCGGGACAGATTAATGAAAAACTGTTTTTT
CDR3: CASSTEPGQINEKLFF

V: TRBV10-1
J: TRBJ1-2
length: 15
size: .
D: .
DNA: TGCGCCAGCAGTGAGTTGTCGGGGGTTGGCTATGGCTACACCTTC
CDR3: CASSELSGVGYGYTF

V: TRBV5-1
J: TRBJ1-1
length: 15
size: few
D: TRBD1
DNA: TGCGCCAGCAGCTTGGGACAGGGGGAGAACACTGAAGCTTTCTTT
CDR3: CASSLGQGENTEAFF

V: TRBV18
J: TRBJ2-7
length: 13
size: .
D: .
DNA: TGTGCCAGCTCACCATGGGCAGGTGACGAGCAGTACTTC
CDR3: CASSPWAGDEQYF

V: TRBV28
J: TRBJ1-2
length: 16
size: .
D: TRBD1
DNA: TGTGCCAGCATCCTCCGACAGGGGGGGTCGGGGTATGGCTACACCTTC
CDR3: CASILRQGGSGYGYTF

V: TRBV5-1
J: TRBJ1-2
length: 13
size: .
D: .
DNA: TGCGCCAGCAGCTTGGGGCCGGGAACAGGCTACACCTTC
CDR3: CASSLGPGTGYTF

V: TRBV9
J: TRBJ1-5
length: 14
size: .
D: .
DNA: TGTGCCAGCAGCCTAGGGGGAGGCCCGCAGCCCCAGCATTTT
CDR3: CASSLGGGPQPQHF

V: TRBV29-1
J: TRBJ1-1
length: 14
size: .
D: .
DNA: TGCAGCGTTGAAGATCTTCCCCGAGGACAGGAAGCTTTCTTT
CDR3: CSVEDLPRGQEAFF

V: TRBV30
J: TRBJ2-2
length: 16
size: .
D: TRBD2
DNA: TGTGCCTGGAGAGGCGGTAGCGGGCTGAACACCGGGGAGCTGTTTTTT
CDR3: CAWRGGSGLNTGELFF

V: TRBV5-1
J: TRBJ2-5
length: 15
size: .
D: .
DNA: TGCGCCAGCAGCTTTGTTGGGGCGAGCCAAGAGACCCAGTACTTC
CDR3: CASSFVGASQETQYF

V: TRBV4-3
J: TRBJ2-6
length: 18
size: .
D: .
DNA: TGCGCCAGCAGCCAAGGAGGGCTTCGAAGCTCTGGGGCCAACGTCCTGACTTTC
CDR3: CASSQGGLRSSGANVLTF

V: TRBV11-2
J: TRBJ1-1
length: 14
size: .
D: TRBD1
DNA: TGTGCCAGCAGCTGGGGACAGGCAAACACTGAAGCTTTCTTT
CDR3: CASSWGQANTEAFF

V: TRBV6-5
J: TRBJ1-1
length: 15
size: .
D: .
DNA: TGTGCCAGCAGCCAATTTAGTACAGGGAACACTGAAGCTTTCTTT
CDR3: CASSQFSTGNTEAFF